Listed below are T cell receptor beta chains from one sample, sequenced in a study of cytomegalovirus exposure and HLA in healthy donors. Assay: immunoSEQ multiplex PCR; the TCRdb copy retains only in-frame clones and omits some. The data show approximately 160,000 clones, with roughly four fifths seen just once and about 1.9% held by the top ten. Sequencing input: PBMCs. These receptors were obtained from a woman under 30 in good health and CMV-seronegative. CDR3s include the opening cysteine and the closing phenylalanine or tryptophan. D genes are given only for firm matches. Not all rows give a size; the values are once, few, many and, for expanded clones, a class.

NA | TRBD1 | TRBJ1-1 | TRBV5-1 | CASSFRDRGRLGTEAFF | TGCGCCAGCAGCTTCAGGGACAGGGGGCGATTGGGCACTGAAGCTTTCTTT
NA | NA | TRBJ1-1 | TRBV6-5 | CASTGRRENTEAFF | TGTGCCAGCACCGGGCGGAGGGAGAACACTGAAGCTTTCTTT
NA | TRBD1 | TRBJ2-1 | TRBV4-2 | CASSRAGTERNNEQFF | TGTGCCAGCAGCCGTGCCGGGACAGAGAGAAACAATGAGCAGTTCTTC
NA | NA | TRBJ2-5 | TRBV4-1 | CASSQDPTRETQYF | TGCGCCAGCAGCCAAGACCCCACCCGGGAGACCCAGTACTTC
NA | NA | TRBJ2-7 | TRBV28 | CASSLFQGTHRDEQYF | TGTGCCAGCAGTTTATTTCAGGGGACCCACCGAGACGAGCAGTACTTC
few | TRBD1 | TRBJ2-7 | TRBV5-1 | CASSFGQGLYEQYF | TGCGCCAGCAGCTTTGGACAGGGTCTCTACGAGCAGTACTTC
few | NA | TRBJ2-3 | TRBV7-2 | CASSGNEYTQYF | TGTGCCAGCAGCGGCAACGAATACACGCAGTATTTT
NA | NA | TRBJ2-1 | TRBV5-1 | CASSLVAGYEQFF | TGCGCCAGCAGCTTGGTTGCGGGTTATGAGCAGTTCTTC
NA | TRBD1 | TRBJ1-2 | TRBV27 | CASSQSGTGAYGYTF | TGTGCCAGCAGTCAGTCCGGGACAGGGGCCTATGGCTACACCTTC
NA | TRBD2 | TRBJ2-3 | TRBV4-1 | CASSHGLAGTTDTQYF | TGCGCCAGCAGCCACGGACTAGCGGGGACCACAGATACGCAGTATTTT
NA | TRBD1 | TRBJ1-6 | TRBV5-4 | CASSLEGTGVGSPLHF | TGTGCCAGCAGCTTGGAAGGGACAGGGGTGGGTTCACCCCTCCACTTT
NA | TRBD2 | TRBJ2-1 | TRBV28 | CAAGGPYNEQFF | TGTGCCGCGGGGGGACCCTACAATGAGCAGTTCTTC
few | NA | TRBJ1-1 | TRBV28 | CASSKRQEIMNTEAFF | TGTGCCAGCAGTAAGAGACAGGAAATCATGAACACTGAAGCTTTCTTT
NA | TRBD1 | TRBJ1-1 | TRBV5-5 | CASSFGQGAGRTAFF | TGTGCCAGCAGCTTTGGACAGGGGGCAGGGAGAACAGCTTTCTTT
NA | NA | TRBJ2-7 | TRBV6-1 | CASSEDRDKDEQYF | TGTGCCAGCAGCGAAGACCGGGACAAGGACGAGCAGTACTTC
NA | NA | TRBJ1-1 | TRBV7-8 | CASSLREWGGTEAFF | TGTGCCAGCAGCTTACGCGAGTGGGGAGGAACTGAAGCTTTCTTT
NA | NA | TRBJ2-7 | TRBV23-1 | CASSPYRRPFTYEQYF | TGCGCCAGCAGCCCTTATCGGCGGCCCTTCACCTACGAGCAGTACTTC
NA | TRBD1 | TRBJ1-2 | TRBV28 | CASSFGTVNYGYTF | TGTGCCAGCAGTTTCGGGACAGTCAACTATGGCTACACCTTC
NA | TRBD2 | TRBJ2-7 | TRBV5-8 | CASSLDVRSGRALSYEQYF | TGTGCCAGCAGCTTGGATGTGCGGAGCGGGAGGGCCCTCTCCTACGAGCAGTACTTC
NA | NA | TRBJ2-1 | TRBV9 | CASSVAGAPLGNEQFF | TGTGCCAGCAGCGTCGCGGGGGCGCCGCTTGGGAATGAGCAGTTCTTC
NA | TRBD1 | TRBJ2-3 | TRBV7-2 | CASRNDRVRQYF | TGTGCCAGCAGAAACGACAGGGTCAGGCAGTATTTT
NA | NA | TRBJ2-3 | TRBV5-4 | CASSSGSEHTDTQYF | TGTGCCAGCAGCTCCGGGAGCGAGCACACAGATACGCAGTATTTT
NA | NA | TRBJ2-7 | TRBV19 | CASSIQTGYEQYF | TGTGCCAGTAGTATCCAAACAGGGTACGAGCAGTACTTC
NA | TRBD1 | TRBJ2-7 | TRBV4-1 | CASSPFRDSYEQYF | TGCGCCAGCAGCCCATTCCGGGACAGCTACGAGCAGTACTTC
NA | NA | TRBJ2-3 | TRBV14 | CASSQDVGGHTDTQYF | TGTGCCAGCAGCCAAGATGTCGGGGGGCACACAGATACGCAGTATTTT
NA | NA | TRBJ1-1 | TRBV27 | CASSLSRDTNTEAFF | TGTGCCAGCAGTTTATCACGAGACACCAACACTGAAGCTTTCTTT
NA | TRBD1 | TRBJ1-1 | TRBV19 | CASSEGTGMRNTEAFF | TGTGCCAGTAGTGAGGGGACAGGGATGAGGAACACTGAAGCTTTCTTT
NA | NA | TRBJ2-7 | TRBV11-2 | CASSLETGTYEQYF | TGTGCCAGCAGCTTAGAGACAGGAACCTACGAGCAGTACTTC
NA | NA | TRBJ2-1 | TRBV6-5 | CEPPRSYNEQFF | TGCGAGCCTCCTAGATCCTACAATGAGCAGTTCTTC
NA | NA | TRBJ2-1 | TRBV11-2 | CASSLRVDEQFF | TGTGCCAGCAGCTTGCGGGTCGATGAGCAGTTCTTC
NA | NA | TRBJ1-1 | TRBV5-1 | CASSLAFRGRGTEAFF | TGCGCCAGCAGCTTGGCCTTCCGGGGTCGGGGCACTGAAGCTTTCTTT
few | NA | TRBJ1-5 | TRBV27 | CASSFRPPGNQPQHF | TGTGCCAGCAGTTTCAGGCCCCCAGGGAATCAGCCCCAGCATTTT
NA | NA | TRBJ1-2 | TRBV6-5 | CASGDPGKAYGYTF | TGTGCCAGCGGAGACCCAGGGAAGGCCTATGGCTACACCTTC
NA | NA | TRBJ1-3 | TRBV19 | CASSILGGAGNTIYF | TGTGCCAGTAGTATATTAGGGGGGGCCGGAAACACCATATATTTT
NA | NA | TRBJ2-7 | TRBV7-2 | CASSWSAYEQYF | TGTGCCAGCAGCTGGAGTGCCTACGAGCAGTACTTC
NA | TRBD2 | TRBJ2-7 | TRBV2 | CASSWGLAGDYEQYF | TGTGCCAGCAGCTGGGGGCTAGCGGGAGACTACGAGCAGTACTTC
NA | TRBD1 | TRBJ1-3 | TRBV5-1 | CASSPSTGMSSGNTIYF | TGCGCCAGCAGCCCATCGACAGGGATGTCGTCTGGAAACACCATATATTTT
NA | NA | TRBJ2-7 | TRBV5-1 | CASSSAQGTYYEQYF | TGCGCCAGCAGCTCTGCGCAGGGGACCTACTACGAGCAGTACTTC
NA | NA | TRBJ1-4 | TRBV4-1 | CASSQLMQGMTNEKLFF | TGCGCCAGCAGCCAATTAATGCAGGGGATGACTAATGAAAAACTGTTTTTT
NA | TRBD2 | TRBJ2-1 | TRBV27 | CASSPWTSGGLSSYNEQFF | TGTGCCAGCAGTCCCTGGACTAGCGGGGGGCTAAGCTCCTACAATGAGCAGTTCTTC
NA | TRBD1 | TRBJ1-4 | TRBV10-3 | CAISKGQGFDEKLFF | TGTGCCATCAGTAAGGGACAGGGGTTTGATGAAAAACTGTTTTTT